The rows below give T cell receptor beta chains drawn from one sample of a study of prognosis after radiotherapy for stage I lung cancer. One entry per CDR3 protein, called by TCRdb with MiXCR from the multiplex PCR reads. The table records some 56,000 distinct CDR3 sequences, about 30% of them present only once. Sequencing used PBMCs, obtained before or after stereotactic body radiation therapy (not recorded which). The receptor set was obtained from a donor of 50 years or more with non-small cell lung cancer. Each CDR3 is given with its conserved first and last residue. Clone size appears in some rows only: once, few, many, or a class for an expanded clone.

j_call v_call clone_size cdr3_aa
TRBJ2-5 TRBV7-3 - CDSSPGGVETEYF
TRBJ2-7 TRBV7-2 - CASSKLGWGYEQYF
TRBJ2-7 TRBV18 many CASSPVRTTSYEQYF
TRBJ2-1 TRBV20-1 many CSARVGETALRNEQFF
TRBJ2-7 TRBV6-2/TRBV6-3 - CASSYTTSGAYEQYF
TRBJ1-2 TRBV30 many CAWSVQTYSNYGYTF
TRBJ2-5 TRBV3-1 many CASSPGAKETQYF
TRBJ1-1 TRBV11-2 many CASSLSPAGTEAFF
TRBJ1-2 TRBV5-6 many CASSLRGAGAPGGYTF
TRBJ2-4 TRBV29-1 - CSVVESGQGAKNIQYF
TRBJ1-6 TRBV19 many CASSITGGNSPLHF
TRBJ2-1 TRBV7-3 many CASSLMSSYNEQFF
TRBJ2-3 TRBV3-1 many CASSPTPGTGGANTQYF
TRBJ2-5 TRBV6-1 many CASRLAGGLQETQYF
TRBJ2-3 TRBV30 many CAWSVLPDTQYF
TRBJ2-7 TRBV2 many CASSVSTRGYEQYF
TRBJ2-2 TRBV3-1 many CASGAAGELFF
TRBJ2-7 TRBV6-2/TRBV6-3 once CASSPRLAVGIYEQYF
TRBJ1-6 TRBV6-2/TRBV6-3 - CASSADGGPYNSPIHF
TRBJ2-7 TRBV5-6 - CASSLKAVYEQYF